This note documents a single TCR beta chain sequence. The sample is drawn from a study of T cell changes during pregnancy in multiple sclerosis. Clones were read by immunoSEQ multiplex PCR, and TCRdb kept only the in-frame ones, dropping some. The data show roughly 80,000 clones, around 93% seen once. The CDR3 spans 14 residues. Germline V gene sequence: CDR1 MGHRA, CDR2 YSYEKL. J gave up 1 base and V 7 bases, and 7 bases lay outside the gene matches. The sequences come from peripheral blood, collected in the first trimester of pregnancy. The sequence derives from a female donor with multiple sclerosis, enrolled in a pregnancy study. This chain joins TRBV4-1 and TRBJ2-7; 7 bases line up with TRBD1. Here the CDR3 DNA reads TGCGCCAGCACGACAGGGCCAGGGTCCTACGAGCAGTACTTC. Translating gives CASTTGPGSYEQYF.